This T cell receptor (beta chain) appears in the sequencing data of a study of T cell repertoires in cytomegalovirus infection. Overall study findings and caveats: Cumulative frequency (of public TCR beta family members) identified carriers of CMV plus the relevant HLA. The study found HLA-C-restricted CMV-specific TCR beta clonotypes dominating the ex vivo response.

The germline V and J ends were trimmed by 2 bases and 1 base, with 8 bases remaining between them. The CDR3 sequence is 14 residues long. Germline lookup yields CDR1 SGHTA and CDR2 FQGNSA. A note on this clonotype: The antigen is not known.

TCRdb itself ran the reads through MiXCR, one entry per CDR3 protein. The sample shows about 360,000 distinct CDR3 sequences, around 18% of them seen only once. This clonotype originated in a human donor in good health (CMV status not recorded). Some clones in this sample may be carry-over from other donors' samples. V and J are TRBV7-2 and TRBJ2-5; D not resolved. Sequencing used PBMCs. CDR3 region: CASSLTSSQETQYF. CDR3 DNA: TGTGCCAGCAGCTTAACGTCCAGCCAAGAGACCCAGTACTTC.